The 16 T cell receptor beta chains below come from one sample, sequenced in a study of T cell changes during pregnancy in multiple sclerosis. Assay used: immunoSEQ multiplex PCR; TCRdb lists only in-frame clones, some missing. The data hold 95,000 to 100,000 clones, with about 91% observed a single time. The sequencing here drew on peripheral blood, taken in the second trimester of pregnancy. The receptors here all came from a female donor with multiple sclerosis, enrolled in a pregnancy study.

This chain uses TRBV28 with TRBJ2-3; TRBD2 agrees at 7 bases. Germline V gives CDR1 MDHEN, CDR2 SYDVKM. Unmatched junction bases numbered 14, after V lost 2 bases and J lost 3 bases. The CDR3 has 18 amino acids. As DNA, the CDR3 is TGTGCCAGCAGTTTACGACGCCTTGGGGAGGGGAGGACAGATACGCAGTATTTT. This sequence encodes CASSLRRLGEGRTDTQYF.

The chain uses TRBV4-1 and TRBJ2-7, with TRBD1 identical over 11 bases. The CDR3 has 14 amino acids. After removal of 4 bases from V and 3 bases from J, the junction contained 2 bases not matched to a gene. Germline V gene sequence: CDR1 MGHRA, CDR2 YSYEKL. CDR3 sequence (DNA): TGCGCCAGCAGCCCGGGGACAGGGGGCTACGAGCAGTACTTC. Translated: CASSPGTGGYEQYF.

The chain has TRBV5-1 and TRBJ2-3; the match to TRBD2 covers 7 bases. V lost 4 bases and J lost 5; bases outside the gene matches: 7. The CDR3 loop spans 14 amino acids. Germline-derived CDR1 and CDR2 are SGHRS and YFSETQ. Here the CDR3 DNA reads TGCGCCAGCAGCGGAGGACTAGTGGGAGATACGCAGTATTTT. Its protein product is CASSGGLVGDTQYF.

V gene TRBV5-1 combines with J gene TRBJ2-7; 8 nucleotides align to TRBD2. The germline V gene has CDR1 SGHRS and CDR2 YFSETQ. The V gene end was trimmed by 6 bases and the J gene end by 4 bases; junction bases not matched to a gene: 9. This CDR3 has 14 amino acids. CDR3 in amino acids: CASTIDGGGYEQYF. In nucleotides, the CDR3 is TGCGCCAGCACTATTGACGGGGGGGGATACGAGCAGTACTTC.

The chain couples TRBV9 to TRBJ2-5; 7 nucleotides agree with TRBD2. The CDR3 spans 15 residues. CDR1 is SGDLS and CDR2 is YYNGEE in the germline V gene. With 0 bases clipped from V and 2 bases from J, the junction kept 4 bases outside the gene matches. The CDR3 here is CASSVGSGSQETQYF. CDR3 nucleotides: TGTGCCAGCAGCGTAGGTAGCGGGTCACAAGAGACCCAGTACTTC.

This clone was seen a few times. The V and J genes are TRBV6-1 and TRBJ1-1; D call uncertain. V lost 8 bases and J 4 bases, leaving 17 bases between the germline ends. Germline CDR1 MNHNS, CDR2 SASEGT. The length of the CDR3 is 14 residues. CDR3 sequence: CASREQSSGTEAFF. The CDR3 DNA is TGTGCCAGCCGGGAACAGTCATCAGGCACTGAAGCTTTCTTT.

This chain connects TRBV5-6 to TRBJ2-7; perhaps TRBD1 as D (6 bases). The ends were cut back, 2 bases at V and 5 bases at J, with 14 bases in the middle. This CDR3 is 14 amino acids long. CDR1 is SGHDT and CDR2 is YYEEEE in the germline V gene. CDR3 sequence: CASSFTGFVNEQYF. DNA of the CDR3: TGTGCCAGCAGCTTCACAGGGTTTGTCAACGAGCAGTACTTC.

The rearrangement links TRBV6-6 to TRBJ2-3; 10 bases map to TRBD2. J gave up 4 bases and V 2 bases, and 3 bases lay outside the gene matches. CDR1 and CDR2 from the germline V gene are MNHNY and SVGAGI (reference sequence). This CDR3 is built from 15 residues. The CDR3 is CASSYTAGGSDTQYF. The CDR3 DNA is TGTGCCAGCAGTTACACAGCGGGAGGGTCAGATACGCAGTATTTT.

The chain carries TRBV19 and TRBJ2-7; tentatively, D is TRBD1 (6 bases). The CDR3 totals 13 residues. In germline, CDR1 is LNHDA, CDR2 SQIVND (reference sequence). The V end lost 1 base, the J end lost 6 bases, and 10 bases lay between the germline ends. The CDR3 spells CASSIVEGGEQYF. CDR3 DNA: TGTGCCAGTAGTATAGTGGAAGGGGGCGAGCAGTACTTC.

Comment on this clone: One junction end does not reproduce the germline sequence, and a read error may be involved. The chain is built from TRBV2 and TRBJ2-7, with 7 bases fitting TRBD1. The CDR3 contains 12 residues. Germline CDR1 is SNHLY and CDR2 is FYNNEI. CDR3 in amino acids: CAGSRDSYEQYF. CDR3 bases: TGTGCCGGCAGTCGGGACAGCTACGAGCAGTACTTC.

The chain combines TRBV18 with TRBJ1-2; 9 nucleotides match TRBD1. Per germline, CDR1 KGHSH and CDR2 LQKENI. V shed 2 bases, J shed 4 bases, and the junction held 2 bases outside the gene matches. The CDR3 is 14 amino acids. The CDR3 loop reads CASSPAQGAYGYTF. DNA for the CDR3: TGTGCCAGCTCACCAGCACAGGGGGCCTATGGCTACACCTTC.

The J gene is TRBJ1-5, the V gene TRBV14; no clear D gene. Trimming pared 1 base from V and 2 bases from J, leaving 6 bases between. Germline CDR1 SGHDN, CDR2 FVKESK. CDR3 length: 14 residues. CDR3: CASSQVPGNQPQHF. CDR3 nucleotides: TGTGCCAGCAGCCAAGTCCCCGGCAATCAGCCCCAGCATTTT.

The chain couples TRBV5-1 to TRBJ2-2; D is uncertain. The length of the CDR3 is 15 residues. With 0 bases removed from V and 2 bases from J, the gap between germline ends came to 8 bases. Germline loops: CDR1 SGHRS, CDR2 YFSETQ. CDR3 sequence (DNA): TGCGCCAGCAGCTTGGACCGAAGCAACACCGGGGAGCTGTTTTTT. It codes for CASSLDRSNTGELFF.

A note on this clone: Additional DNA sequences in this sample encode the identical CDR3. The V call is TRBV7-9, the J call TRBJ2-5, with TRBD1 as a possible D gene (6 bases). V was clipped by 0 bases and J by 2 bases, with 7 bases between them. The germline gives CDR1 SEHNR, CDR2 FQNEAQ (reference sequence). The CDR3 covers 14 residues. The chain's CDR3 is CASSLARGQETQYF. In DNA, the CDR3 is TGTGCCAGCAGCTTAGCCAGGGGACAAGAGACCCAGTACTTC.

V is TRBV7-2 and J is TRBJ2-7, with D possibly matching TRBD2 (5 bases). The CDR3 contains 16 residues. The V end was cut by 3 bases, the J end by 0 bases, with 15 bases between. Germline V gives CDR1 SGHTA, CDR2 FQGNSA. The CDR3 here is CASSFYTAGGSYEQYF. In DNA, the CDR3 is TGTGCCAGCAGCTTCTACACGGCGGGCGGCTCCTACGAGCAGTACTTC.

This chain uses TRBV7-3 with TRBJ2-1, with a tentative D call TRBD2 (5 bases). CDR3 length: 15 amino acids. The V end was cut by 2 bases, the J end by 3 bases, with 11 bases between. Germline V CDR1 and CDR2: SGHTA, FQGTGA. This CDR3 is CASSLDGNRYNEQFF. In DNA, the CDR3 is TGTGCCAGCAGCTTAGACGGGAACCGCTACAATGAGCAGTTCTTC.